The rows below give T cell receptor beta chains drawn from one sample of a study of blood T cell repertoires in COVID-19. Repertoires were generated with immunoSEQ multiplex PCR, while TCRdb's copy carries only in-frame clones and drops some. The sample carries over 200,000 clones, 70% to 90% recorded once. The sample consisted of peripheral blood. These receptor sequences come from a woman younger than 30 who had recovered from COVID-19. Each CDR3 is given with its conserved first and last residue. D genes are given only for firm matches. A row's size may be missing; if present it is once, few, many or a size class.

cdr3_aa: CASSKSPSGSYEQYF
cdr3_nt: TGTGCCAGCAGCAAAAGCCCTAGCGGTTCCTACGAGCAGTACTTC
j_call: TRBJ2-7
v_call: TRBV7-3
clone_size: NA
d_call: TRBD2

cdr3_aa: CASSHGQLSEAFF
cdr3_nt: TGCGCCAGCAGCCATGGACAGCTATCTGAAGCTTTCTTT
j_call: TRBJ1-1
v_call: TRBV4-3
clone_size: NA
d_call: NA

cdr3_aa: CASITIGPPYEQYF
cdr3_nt: TGTGCCAGCATCACCATTGGGCCTCCCTACGAGCAGTACTTC
j_call: TRBJ2-7
v_call: TRBV5-5
clone_size: NA
d_call: NA

cdr3_aa: CASSEEVGLSNQPQHF
cdr3_nt: TGTGCCAGCAGTGAAGAGGTGGGGCTGAGCAATCAGCCCCAGCATTTT
j_call: TRBJ1-5
v_call: TRBV6-1
clone_size: NA
d_call: NA

cdr3_aa: CASSLALYGYTF
cdr3_nt: TGTGCCAGCAGCTTAGCTCTATATGGCTACACCTTC
j_call: TRBJ1-2
v_call: TRBV7-9
clone_size: NA
d_call: NA

cdr3_aa: CASSQVNRKDTEAFF
cdr3_nt: TGTGCCAGCAGCCAAGTTAACAGAAAGGACACTGAAGCTTTCTTT
j_call: TRBJ1-1
v_call: TRBV14
clone_size: NA
d_call: NA

cdr3_aa: CASSVAGAVTDTQYF
cdr3_nt: TGTGCCAGCAGCGTAGCAGGGGCTGTAACAGATACGCAGTATTTT
j_call: TRBJ2-3
v_call: TRBV9
clone_size: NA
d_call: NA

cdr3_aa: CASSPFTDTQYF
cdr3_nt: TGTGCCAGCAGCCCCTTCACAGATACGCAGTATTTT
j_call: TRBJ2-3
v_call: TRBV2
clone_size: NA
d_call: NA

cdr3_aa: CASRTGGNTIYF
cdr3_nt: TGTGCCAGCCGGACAGGAGGAAACACCATATATTTT
j_call: TRBJ1-3
v_call: TRBV14
clone_size: NA
d_call: TRBD1

cdr3_aa: CASSGISAGLGELFF
cdr3_nt: TGTGCCAGCAGTGGAATATCTGCGGGCCTCGGGGAGCTGTTTTTT
j_call: TRBJ2-2
v_call: TRBV27
clone_size: NA
d_call: NA

cdr3_aa: CASSLAYSVNRNEQYF
cdr3_nt: TGTGCCAGCAGCTTGGCCTATAGCGTTAACCGGAACGAGCAGTACTTC
j_call: TRBJ2-7
v_call: TRBV5-6
clone_size: NA
d_call: NA

cdr3_aa: CASSVGAGVGNEQFF
cdr3_nt: TGTGCCAGCAGCGTAGGAGCGGGAGTAGGTAATGAGCAGTTCTTC
j_call: TRBJ2-1
v_call: TRBV9
clone_size: NA
d_call: TRBD2

cdr3_aa: CASSPGLAVAGELFF
cdr3_nt: TGTGCCAGCAGCCCGGGACTAGCGGTTGCCGGGGAGCTGTTTTTT
j_call: TRBJ2-2
v_call: TRBV13
clone_size: NA
d_call: TRBD2

cdr3_aa: CASSSIKTGSSGNTIYF
cdr3_nt: TGTGCCAGCAGCTCGATTAAGACAGGGAGCTCTGGAAACACCATATATTTT
j_call: TRBJ1-3
v_call: TRBV5-6
clone_size: once
d_call: TRBD1

cdr3_aa: CASSLSRGSPLHF
cdr3_nt: TGTGCCAGCAGCTTAAGTAGGGGATCACCCCTCCACTTT
j_call: TRBJ1-6
v_call: TRBV11-2
clone_size: NA
d_call: NA

cdr3_aa: CASSFSQDSYEQYF
cdr3_nt: TGTGCCAGCAGTTTTTCCCAGGATTCTTACGAGCAGTACTTC
j_call: TRBJ2-7
v_call: TRBV27
clone_size: NA
d_call: NA

cdr3_aa: CASSQLLGNTDTQYF
cdr3_nt: TGCGCCAGCAGCCAATTACTAGGAAACACAGATACGCAGTATTTT
j_call: TRBJ2-3
v_call: TRBV4-3
clone_size: NA
d_call: NA

cdr3_aa: CASKKDTRTDTQYF
cdr3_nt: TGTGCCAGCAAAAAGGACACCCGCACAGATACGCAGTATTTT
j_call: TRBJ2-3
v_call: TRBV5-4
clone_size: NA
d_call: NA

cdr3_aa: CASSLGQNQPQHF
cdr3_nt: TGCGCCAGCAGCTTGGGGCAGAATCAGCCCCAGCATTTT
j_call: TRBJ1-5
v_call: TRBV5-1
clone_size: NA
d_call: NA

cdr3_aa: CASGVGYGSIADTQYF
cdr3_nt: TGTGCTAGTGGTGTTGGGTACGGGAGCATTGCAGATACGCAGTATTTT
j_call: TRBJ2-3
v_call: TRBV12-5
clone_size: NA
d_call: NA

cdr3_aa: CATSDRGTSGNNEQFF
cdr3_nt: TGTGCCACCAGTGATCGAGGGACTAGCGGTAACAATGAGCAGTTCTTC
j_call: TRBJ2-1
v_call: TRBV24-1
clone_size: NA
d_call: TRBD2

cdr3_aa: CASSWGQEAFF
cdr3_nt: TGTGCCAGCAGTTGGGGACAGGAAGCTTTCTTT
j_call: TRBJ1-1
v_call: TRBV6-5
clone_size: NA
d_call: TRBD1

cdr3_aa: CASTWGHSYNEQFF
cdr3_nt: TGTGCCAGCACATGGGGACACTCCTACAATGAGCAGTTCTTC
j_call: TRBJ2-1
v_call: TRBV28
clone_size: NA
d_call: NA

cdr3_aa: CASSPPGLAGPLEQYF
cdr3_nt: TGTGCCAGCAGCCCCCCGGGACTAGCGGGACCCCTGGAGCAGTACTTC
j_call: TRBJ2-7
v_call: TRBV5-6
clone_size: NA
d_call: TRBD2

cdr3_aa: CASSKKGETQYF
cdr3_nt: TGTGCCAGCAGCAAAAAGGGGGAGACCCAGTACTTC
j_call: TRBJ2-5
v_call: TRBV9
clone_size: NA
d_call: NA

cdr3_aa: CASSWGGYRSYEQYF
cdr3_nt: TGTGCCAGCAGCTGGGGAGGATATCGGTCCTACGAGCAGTACTTC
j_call: TRBJ2-7
v_call: TRBV5-5
clone_size: NA
d_call: NA

cdr3_aa: CASSHRTSGSTDTQYF
cdr3_nt: TGTGCCAGCAGCCACCGGACTAGCGGGAGCACAGATACGCAGTATTTT
j_call: TRBJ2-3
v_call: TRBV7-6
clone_size: NA
d_call: TRBD2

cdr3_aa: CARSLRQFGNNEQFF
cdr3_nt: TGTGCCAGAAGCTTGAGGCAGTTCGGGAACAATGAGCAGTTCTTC
j_call: TRBJ2-1
v_call: TRBV5-3
clone_size: NA
d_call: NA

cdr3_aa: CASSNGTGFYGYTF
cdr3_nt: TGTGCCAGCAGCAACGGGACAGGGTTCTATGGCTACACCTTC
j_call: TRBJ1-2
v_call: TRBV7-3
clone_size: NA
d_call: TRBD1

cdr3_aa: CASSEADRGNYNEQFF
cdr3_nt: TGTGCCAGCAGCGAAGCGGACAGGGGGAACTACAATGAGCAGTTCTTC
j_call: TRBJ2-1
v_call: TRBV2
clone_size: NA
d_call: TRBD1

cdr3_aa: CASSLSRDSLETQYF
cdr3_nt: TGTGCCAGCAGCTTAAGCAGGGACAGCCTAGAGACCCAGTACTTC
j_call: TRBJ2-5
v_call: TRBV7-3
clone_size: few
d_call: TRBD1

cdr3_aa: CAWSVLGGHLGQPQHF
cdr3_nt: TGTGCCTGGAGTGTCCTAGGGGGACATCTGGGTCAGCCCCAGCATTTT
j_call: TRBJ1-5
v_call: TRBV30
clone_size: NA
d_call: NA

cdr3_aa: CASSWDRGKTQYF
cdr3_nt: TGTGCCAGTAGCTGGGACAGGGGGAAGACCCAGTACTTC
j_call: TRBJ2-5
v_call: TRBV19
clone_size: NA
d_call: TRBD1

cdr3_aa: CASTPDSHYGYTF
cdr3_nt: TGTGCCAGCACCCCCGACAGCCACTATGGCTACACCTTC
j_call: TRBJ1-2
v_call: TRBV6-2/TRBV6-3
clone_size: once
d_call: NA

cdr3_aa: CASSAGARNTEAFF
cdr3_nt: TGTGCCAGTAGTGCGGGGGCCCGGAACACTGAAGCTTTCTTT
j_call: TRBJ1-1
v_call: TRBV19
clone_size: NA
d_call: NA

cdr3_aa: CASSHPTSYEQYF
cdr3_nt: TGCGCCAGCAGCCATCCGACTAGCTACGAGCAGTACTTC
j_call: TRBJ2-7
v_call: TRBV4-1
clone_size: few
d_call: NA